The text below deals with one T cell receptor (beta chain). This clone showed up just a few times. Its antigen is not yet known. Base-call qualities are not available, and no considerably larger clone is one nucleotide away. The data belong to a study of blood T cell repertoires in COVID-19 (TCRdb year 2020). The study in broad terms: Samples covering the acute and convalescent phases of COVID-19 were provided by collaborators in the United States, Italy and Spain. Deeply sampled blood TCRbeta repertoires from subjects exposed to, actively infected with, or recovered from COVID-19 were included in the dataset. The repertoires were made available in a free public database intended to serve as a resource for research on the immune response to SARS-CoV-2. Samples were obtained from the ongoing ImmuneRACE study (first 160 participants) and from about 1,300 subjects provided by 6 global collaborators. Where HLA class I and class II types were available, the types were taken from metadata supplied by the sample provider, not from assay-based typing. The material from the prospective study consisted of cDNA or gDNA derived from T cells, B-cell-depleted T cells, or PBMCs. Nearly every sample came with metadata listing a de-identified subject ID, COVID-19 status, age in years and sex.

The CDR3 has 15 amino acids, counting the end cysteine and phenylalanine. Kept here is only the CDR3 DNA, which spans 45 bases and is read in frame from base 1. Trimming leaves V shorter by 5 bases and J shorter by 7 bases, with the junction holding 11 bases beyond the gene matches. CDR1 and CDR2, looked up from the germline V gene, are SGHTA and FQGNSA. What the research found in general, with its limitations: The amount of clinical and demographic metadata varied by source and participant and was provided uncurated.

TCRbeta CDR3 regions were amplified from genomic DNA by means of the immunoSEQ Assay, a bias-controlled multiplex PCR. The authors processed their data as follows. The number of nucleated cells in each sample was estimated from the amplification of reference gene primers within the assay. Sequence reads were collapsed and filtered to measure the absolute abundance of every unique TCRbeta CDR3 rearrangement. Productive Simpson clonality was computed per sample as the square root of Simpson's diversity index over productive rearrangements. TCRdb mirrors the immuneACCESS table, restricted to in-frame sequences. Some clones are absent from its copies; in checked studies, under half trace to an unresolved V gene, and the reason for the others is unknown. V and J calls plus clone size are reproduced from that table; the DNA served to infer D and trimming. Here the sample has fewer than 200,000 clones; over 80% occur a single time. The top ten constitute 4.4% of the sample.

Enrolling through a virtual design, the prospective study's participants ranged in age from roughly 18 to 89 years and lived across 20 to 25 United States geographic areas. In the prospective study, participants were assigned to cohorts based on the clinical history participants reported in a screening survey and a study questionnaire. Recovered participants in ImmuneRACE Cohort 3 were defined by two consecutive negative NP/OP PCR tests, clearance by a healthcare professional, or resolution of symptoms. Each participant in the prospective study had whole blood, serum and a nasopharyngeal or oropharyngeal swab collected by mobile phlebotomists. Participants in the prospective study had the option to provide additional blood draws and questionnaires over a roughly 2-month period. Before DNA extraction, blood samples from the prospective study were shipped at room temperature or frozen.

Material: PBMCs or T cells enriched from blood (not recorded which). The sequence joins TRBV7-2 to TRBJ2-1; TRBD1 aligns with 7 central bases. The receptor was isolated from a woman aged 45-65 years who had recovered from COVID-19. The CDR3 reads CASSHRGHGKNEQFF. The DNA sequence is TGTGCCAGCAGCCACAGGGGTCACGGAAAGAATGAGCAGTTCTTC.